These 2 T cell receptor beta chains came from one sample sequenced in a study of T cells expressing NK-cell markers. TCRdb reprocessed the 5' RACE reads and keeps a single row for each CDR3 protein, giving no DNA. Across around 180,000 distinct CDR3 sequences, the top ten clones capture just over 20% of the sample. Sample: blood T cells: a sorted CD56 or NKG2C T cell subset, CD4+ or CD8+ T cells, or bulk PBMC T cells (not recorded which). These receptors originate from a man aged 18-70 years in good health.

The chain links TRBV6-1 to TRBJ1-2; the D call of TRBD1 rests on TCRdb alone, since no DNA is present to check it. This CDR3 has 15 residues. Germline CDR1 and CDR2: MNHNS and SASEGT. Here the CDR3 reads CAAGEQGYTSYGYTF.

V is TRBV20-1 and J is TRBJ2-7; the TCRdb call, TRBD1, lacks DNA for checking. The germline gives CDR1 DFQATT, CDR2 SNEGSKA (reference sequence). The CDR3 is 12 residues long. The chain's CDR3 is CSAWGVGYEQYF.